What follows are 9 T cell receptor beta chains derived from one specimen sequenced in a study of spatial heterogeneity in lung cancer. No antigen has been identified for these receptors. In TCRdb, the 5' RACE reads were re-called with MiXCR into one record per CDR3 protein. The sample consists of 6,500 to 9,500 distinct CDR3 sequences, around 12% of them appearing once. Time point noted: sample taken at primary tumor resection. Study-wide results and limits: Within tumors, counts of expanded alpha and beta TCRs tracked tumor mutation counts.

The sample here was lung tumor tissue, taken at surgery. All receptors come from a male donor with early-stage non-small cell lung cancer.

By share, this clonotype counts as medium-sized. Within a library made for alpha chains, this beta chain is off target, and its count is uninformative. This chain links TRBV20-1 with TRBJ2-7; D is perhaps TRBD2 (5 bases). This CDR3 has 12 amino acids. CDR1 is DFQATT, CDR2 SNEGSKA, per germline (reference sequence). Trimming took 8 bases from V and 4 from J, leaving 15 bases between them. CDR3: CSLPGLSYEQYF. In DNA, the CDR3 is TGCAGTTTGCCCGGACTCTCATACGAGCAGTACTTC.

With regard to this clonotype: This beta chain is a stray read from a library made for alpha chains; its abundance is not meaningful. The chain links TRBV18 to TRBJ2-4; 9 bases match TRBD2. J lost 8 bases, V lost 1 base, and 3 bases had no gene match. The CDR3 runs to 14 residues. From germline, CDR1 is KGHSH and CDR2 LQKENI. The CDR3 loop is CASSPLAGEDIQYF. The CDR3 region has the DNA TGTGCCAGCTCACCACTAGCGGGAGAGGACATTCAGTACTTC.

This clonotype was counted at least ten times. This beta chain is an off-target read within a library intended for alpha chains, so its frequency means little. This chain connects TRBV9 to TRBJ1-3; D remains ambiguous. This CDR3 has 13 residues. Germline V gene sequence: CDR1 SGDLS, CDR2 YYNGEE. Trimming removed 3 bases from V and 4 bases from J, with 8 bases in between. CDR3 DNA sequence: TGTGCCAGCAGCGGCCCACACGGAAACACCATATATTTT. This sequence encodes CASSGPHGNTIYF.

This clonotype was counted many times. The size of this beta chain means little, since it is a stray read in a library made for alpha chains. The J gene is TRBJ1-2, the V gene TRBV20-1, with D tentatively TRBD1 (5 bases). Deletions cut 3 bases from V and 4 bases from J, with 9 bases between. The CDR3 has 12 amino acids. The germline CDR1 and CDR2 sequences are DFQATT and SNEGSKA (reference sequence). In DNA form, the CDR3 reads TGCAGTGCTAGTGACAGAATCTATGGCTACACCTTC. Translation gives CSASDRIYGYTF.

This clonotype is labeled as medium-sized. Because this beta chain is a stray read in a library intended to capture alpha chains, its abundance should not be given much weight. J is TRBJ1-1 and V is TRBV30, with 8 bases that match TRBD1. V lost 0 bases, J lost 4 bases, and 7 bases stayed unmatched. This CDR3 is 15 amino acids long. Germline values: CDR1 GTSNPN, CDR2 SVGIG (reference sequence). CDR3 amino acids: CAWSVKTGVITEAFF. The CDR3, as DNA: TGTGCCTGGAGTGTAAAGACAGGGGTTATCACTGAAGCTTTCTTT. Complete variable domain (other parts from reference TRBV30 and TRBJ1-1): SQTIHQWPATLVQPVGSPLSLECTVEGTSNPNLYWYRQAAGRGLQLLFYSVGIGQISSEVPQNLSASRPQDRQFILSSKKLLLSDSGFYLCAWSVKTGVITEAFFGQGTRLTVV.

This clonotype showed up many times. A much larger clone differs from this one at a single base, so this may be a read error. Since the CDR3 does not end with the conserved phenylalanine or tryptophan, this likely comes from a read error. This beta chain came through as a stray read in a library set up for alpha chains, and its size says little. CDR3 in amino acids: CASSLGDFLWEQYS. The CDR3 bases are TGTGCCAGCAGCTTAGGCGACTTCCTCTGGGAGCAGTACTCC. This chain connects TRBV7-9 to TRBJ2-7, with D unresolved. Trimming left V 1 base short and J 7 bases short, with 14 bases between. The CDR3 has 14 residues. In germline, CDR1 is SEHNR, CDR2 FQNEAQ (reference sequence).

About this clonotype: Since the library was made to target alpha chains, this beta chain is a stray read and its abundance is not meaningful. V is TRBV27 and J is TRBJ2-1; a weak D match, TRBD2 (7 bases). Trimming stripped 3 bases from V and 8 bases from J, with 11 bases between. Germline CDR1 MNHEY, CDR2 SMNVEV (reference sequence). CDR3 length: 13 amino acids. CDR3 amino acids: CASSFGGGDEQFF. The CDR3 DNA follows: TGTGCCAGCAGTTTTGGGGGGGGCGATGAGCAGTTCTTC.

This clonotype was recorded only once. With the library built for alpha chains, this beta chain is off target and its frequency is not meaningful. The chain links TRBV6-1 to TRBJ2-2; TRBD2 agrees at 12 bases. This CDR3 is 15 amino acids long. Per the germline V gene, CDR1 is MNHNS and CDR2 is SASEGT. V was clipped by 2 bases and J by 6 bases; unmatched bases: 1. The CDR3: CASSELAGGPGELFF. The CDR3 nucleotides read TGTGCCAGCAGTGAACTAGCGGGGGGGCCCGGGGAGCTGTTTTTT.

By sample fraction, this clonotype is medium-sized. The library was prepared for alpha chains; this beta chain is a stray read, so its frequency means little. CDR3 bases: TGTGCCAGCAGCGGGATACGAGAGACCGGGGAGCTGTTTTTT. Translation: CASSGIRETGELFF. This chain joins TRBV12-3 or TRBV12-4 and TRBJ2-2, with TRBD2 as a possible D gene (5 bases). V was pared by 6 bases and J by 5 bases, with 13 bases between. This CDR3 has 14 residues.